A single sample gave rise to the 15 T cell receptor beta chains below, sequenced in a study of CD8+CD57+ T cells in acquired aplastic anemia. The TCR beta profiling, which covered VDJ combination and CDR3 sequence, was carried out using genomic DNA as the template. TCRdb recomputed calls from the reads with MiXCR, one row per CDR3 protein. The sample holds 200,000 to 250,000 distinct CDR3 sequences, about 37% seen once. The specimen was sorted CD4+, CD8+, or CD8+CD57+ T cells (not recorded which) from PBMCs. These receptor sequences come from a human donor in good health, serving as a control.

Many counts were recorded for this clonotype. This chain uses TRBV12-3 or TRBV12-4 with TRBJ1-1; possibly TRBD1 for D (6 bases). The CDR3 spans 16 residues. The V end was cut by 5 bases, the J end by 4 bases, with 20 bases between. The CDR3 sequence is CASSLETGFDGTEAFF. The CDR3 nucleotides read TGTGCCAGCAGTCTTGAAACAGGGTTCGATGGCACTGAAGCTTTCTTT.

This clonotype was seen at least ten times. The chain links TRBV7-9 to TRBJ1-2; D is possibly TRBD1 (6 bases). V dropped 4 bases and J dropped 3 bases, with 6 bases sitting between them. Germline-derived CDR1 and CDR2 are SEHNR and FQNEAQ (reference sequence). This CDR3 is built from 12 residues. Here the CDR3 DNA reads TGTGCCAGCAGCTCAGGGGACTATGGCTACACCTTC. It yields the protein CASSSGDYGYTF. Variable domain in full (rest from reference TRBV7-9 and TRBJ1-2): DTGVSQNPRHKITKRGQNVTFRCDPISEHNRLYWYRQTLGQGPEFLTYFQNEAQLEKSRLLSDRFSAERPKGSFSTLEIQRTEQGDSAMYLCASSSGDYGYTFGSGTRLTVV.

There are many counts of this clonotype. CDR3 nucleotide sequence: TGTGCCAGCAGTTACTTGGCTAGCGGGATCAACGAGCAGTACTTC. Its translation: CASSYLASGINEQYF. The chain carries TRBV6-5 and TRBJ2-7; 9 nucleotides match TRBD2. In germline, CDR1 is MNHEY, CDR2 SVGAGI. Trimming cost V 1 base and J 5 bases; bases outside gene matches: 6. The length of the CDR3 is 15 residues.

The chain employs TRBV2 and TRBJ2-7, with TRBD2 identical over 13 bases. CDR1 and CDR2 (germline): SNHLY, FYNNEI. J was trimmed by 4 bases and V by 6 bases; bases with no gene match: 6. The CDR3 contains 15 residues. The CDR3 loop is CASRNGLAGVYEQYF. The CDR3 DNA reads TGTGCCAGCAGGAACGGACTAGCGGGAGTGTACGAGCAGTACTTC.

The chain recombines TRBV29-1 with TRBJ1-1; maybe TRBD1 (6 bases). CDR3 length: 12 amino acids. The V end lost 8 bases, the J end lost 0 bases, and 10 bases lay between the germline ends. Germline V gene data show CDR1 as SQVTM and CDR2 as ANQGSEA. CDR3 protein: CSPGQMNTEAFF. Here the CDR3 DNA reads TGCAGCCCTGGACAGATGAACACTGAAGCTTTCTTT.

This clonotype occurred many times. This sequence joins TRBV5-1 and TRBJ2-3, with TRBD1 matching over 7 bases. Germline CDR1 reads SGHRS; CDR2 reads YFSETQ. The V segment lost 0 bases and the J segment 8 bases; nucleotides outside the gene matches: 6. This CDR3 has 14 amino acids. The CDR3 bases are TGCGCCAGCAGCTTGGGACAGGGTTTTGGTACGCAGTATTTT. Translated: CASSLGQGFGTQYF.

In the case of this clonotype: With a much larger clone just one base away, this may be a read error. The chain is built from TRBV20-1 and TRBJ2-5, with D possibly being TRBD1 or TRBD2 (5 bases each). Germline values: CDR1 DFQATT, CDR2 SNEGSKA (reference sequence). V dropped 2 bases and J dropped 0 bases, with 16 bases sitting between them. The CDR3 loop spans 16 amino acids. CDR3 amino acids: CSARSFRPGHQETQYF. The CDR3 DNA reads as TGCAGTGCTAGATCGTTTAGACCGGGACACCAAGAGACCCAGTACTTC.

The chain joins TRBV2 to TRBJ2-6, with a possible D match to TRBD1 (5 bases). V was cut by 9 bases and J by 0 bases, with 15 bases left in between. CDR3 length: 16 residues. Germline-derived CDR1 and CDR2 are SNHLY and FYNNEI. The CDR3 nucleotides are TGTGCCAGTGAAGAAGGGGTCTTCTCTGGGGCCAACGTCCTGACTTTC. This encodes CASEEGVFSGANVLTF.

This clonotype was counted at least ten times. The chain has TRBV10-1 and TRBJ1-2; possible D gene TRBD1, 5 bases. Looked up from germline, CDR1 is WNHNN and CDR2 is SYGVQD (reference sequence). This CDR3 has 14 residues. With 2 bases removed from V and 6 bases from J, the gap between germline ends came to 13 bases. The CDR3 reads CASSELGVEDGYTF. Here the CDR3 DNA reads TGCGCCAGCAGTGAGCTGGGGGTCGAGGATGGCTACACCTTC.

This clonotype was picked up many times. The V and J genes are TRBV6-1 and TRBJ2-7; 10 nucleotides line up with TRBD2. This CDR3 has 15 amino acids. V trimming: 5 bases; J trimming: 1 base; junction bases outside the gene matches: 5. The germline gives CDR1 MNHNS, CDR2 SASEGT. The CDR3 DNA reads TGTGCCAGCAGTCTCGGACTAGCGGTATCCTACGAGCAGTACTTC. Protein: CASSLGLAVSYEQYF.

This chain links TRBV14 with TRBJ2-7, with D possibly TRBD1 on 6 matching bases. V dropped 3 bases and J dropped 3 bases, with 21 bases sitting between them. Germline V gives CDR1 SGHDN, CDR2 FVKESK. The CDR3 has 17 residues. This chain's CDR3 is CASSHIRVDRSLYEQYF. The CDR3 nucleotides read TGTGCCAGCAGCCACATCCGGGTCGACAGGTCCCTCTACGAGCAGTACTTC.

The CDR3 coding sequence is TGCAGTGAACTAGGTTGGGGCGAGCAGTACTTC. Translating gives CSELGWGEQYF. The V and J genes are TRBV20-1 and TRBJ2-7; maybe TRBD2 (5 bases). Per germline, CDR1 DFQATT and CDR2 SNEGSKA (reference sequence). V lost 7 bases to trimming and J lost 6 bases, with 13 bases between them. The CDR3 length is 11 residues.

The chain couples TRBV29-1 to TRBJ1-2, with 12 bases matching TRBD1. Trimming at V came to 6 bases and at J to 5 bases, leaving 10 bases not matched to a gene. The germline gives CDR1 SQVTM, CDR2 ANQGSEA. This CDR3 spans 15 amino acids. In DNA, the CDR3 is TGCAGCGTGCTTACCGGGACAGGGGGCGCGTATGGCTACACCTTC. Residues: CSVLTGTGGAYGYTF.

This chain links TRBV15 with TRBJ2-3; 11 bases match TRBD1. V was pared by 4 bases and J by 3 bases, with 6 bases of the junction left unmatched. The CDR3 is made up of 16 amino acids. Germline CDR1 reads LNHNV; CDR2 reads YYDKDF (reference sequence). The CDR3 nucleotides read TGTGCCACCAGCAAACGGACAGGGGGCGCGACAGATACGCAGTATTTT. Encoded protein: CATSKRTGGATDTQYF.

This clonotype is deemed medium-sized. The rearrangement uses TRBV2 and TRBJ2-7; the D gene is possibly TRBD2 (5 bases). V dropped 6 bases and J dropped 2 bases, with 5 bases sitting between them. The CDR3 consists of 11 residues. The germline gives CDR1 SNHLY, CDR2 FYNNEI. CDR3 amino acids: CASRGAYEQYF. In DNA, the CDR3 is TGTGCCAGCAGGGGAGCCTACGAGCAGTACTTC. The full variable domain, its missing parts supplied by reference TRBV2 and TRBJ2-7, is EPEVTQTPSHQVTQMGQEVILRCVPISNHLYFYWYRQILGQKVEFLVSFYNNEISEKSEIFDDQFSVERPDGSNFTLKIRSTKLEDSAMYFCASRGAYEQYFGPGTRLTVT.